The clone carrying this T cell receptor (beta chain) was counted between two and nine times. What it binds is unknown. The entry originates in a study of blood T cells in healthy people across ages. Study findings and constraints: Among long-lived donors, naive CD4+ cells were more numerous and diversity higher than in aged donors.

Healthy Russian Caucasian donors spanned ages about 6 to 100 years. Each sample yielded at least 6 micrograms of PBMC total RNA. A second PCR of 7 to 11 cycles used a sample-barcoded 5' primer and a J-beta primer mix. Each TCR beta cDNA got a 12-nucleotide random molecular identifier. TCRdb ran MiXCR on the 5' RACE reads and lists one entry per CDR3 protein. Of roughly 1,800,000 distinct CDR3 sequences listed, roughly 52% are singletons. Germline loops: CDR1 SGHTA, CDR2 FQGNSA. The V end was cut by 5 bases, the J end by 9 bases, with 20 bases between. The length of the CDR3 is 15 residues. Sequencing was done on a sample of blood. The chain combines TRBV7-2 with TRBJ2-1; D is perhaps TRBD2 (7 bases). This clonotype was sampled from a middle-aged woman in good health. The CDR3 region has the DNA TGTGCCAGCAGCGAGAGGACGGGGGGCCGGGGTGAGCAGTTCTTC. This encodes CASSERTGGRGEQFF.